What follows is one T cell receptor (beta chain) and its context. The target of this receptor is not known. No per-base quality is available; no much larger clone lies one base away. TCRbeta CDR3 regions were amplified from genomic DNA by means of the immunoSEQ Assay, a bias-controlled multiplex PCR. Under the source paper's analysis protocol: Nucleated cell counts per sample were estimated from amplification of reference gene primers within the assay. To quantify the absolute abundance of each unique TCRbeta CDR3 rearrangement, sequence reads were collapsed and filtered. Productive Simpson clonality was computed per sample as the square root of Simpson's diversity index over productive rearrangements. The immuneACCESS repertoire file appears here via TCRdb, limited to in-frame rearrangements. These files lack a portion of the clones; in checked studies, under half of the deficit traces to unresolved V genes, and the cause of the others is not known. Clone size and the V and J calls come from that table; the DNA yielded D and trimming. For this sample there are about 240,000 clones; around four fifths appear just once. Of the sample, roughly 1.9% falls within the top ten clones.

These data are taken from a study of blood T cell repertoires in COVID-19 (dated by TCRdb to 2020 to 2022). At the level of the whole study: Samples covering the acute and convalescent phases of COVID-19 were provided by collaborators in the United States, Italy and Spain. The material from the prospective study consisted of cDNA or gDNA derived from T cells, B-cell-depleted T cells, or PBMCs. Deeply sampled blood TCRbeta repertoires from subjects exposed to, actively infected with, or recovered from COVID-19 were included in the dataset. The repertoires were released in a freely available public database intended as a resource for research on the immune response to SARS-CoV-2. Samples came from the ongoing ImmuneRACE study (first 160 participants) plus 1,254 subjects from 6 global collaborators. Nearly every sample came with metadata listing a de-identified subject ID, COVID-19 status, age in years and sex. HLA class I and class II types, where available, came from metadata supplied by the sample provider rather than from assay-based typing. Summary of the overall study and its limitations: The quantity of clinical and demographic metadata differed by source and by participant and was supplied without curation.

A second Seattle source provided samples from volunteer blood donors who had recovered from COVID-19. Each collaborating institution followed its own protocols to collect whole blood in K2EDTA tubes. For TCRbeta analysis, collaborator samples were shipped as frozen whole blood, as isolated PBMCs, or as DNA extracted from either sample type. Trimming costs V 4 bases and J 5 bases, and their ends lie 14 bases apart. The germline V gene encodes CDR1 SGHTA and CDR2 FQGNSA. The CDR3 covers 14 residues, taking in both the cysteine and the phenylalanine. Of all the DNA, just the CDR3 is kept, 42 bases in frame from base 1.

In this chain, TRBV7-2 is recombined with TRBJ1-2, with the D gene not confidently named. Sequencing was carried out using peripheral blood. This TCR was recovered from a man aged 25 to 40 who had recovered from COVID-19. The DNA sequence is as follows: TGTGCCAGCAGCTCAAATCCGGGAATATATGGCTACACCTTC. Its translation is CASSSNPGIYGYTF.